This T cell receptor (beta chain) was observed in a study of shared clonotypes between healthy human individuals. Naive CD8 cells lacked CD45RO and underwent positive selection for CCR7, leaving out terminally differentiated effector memory CD45RA+ cells. The CDR3 runs to 16 residues. CDR1 SGHAT and CDR2 FQNNGV come from the germline V gene. Trimming took off 0 bases at V and 0 bases at J, with 6 bases between the two ends. A word on this clone: Other DNA sequences in this sample translate to the same CDR3.

The assay was immunoSEQ multiplex PCR, and TCRdb's table has in-frame clones only and misses some. The sample includes about 2 million clones, roughly 95% seen only once; the top ten take approximately 1.2%. The chain recombines TRBV11-2 with TRBJ1-6; D unclear. The sample comprised naive CD8+ T cells sorted from blood. The sequence derives from a man younger than 35 in good health. The CDR3 region is CASSLEGSSYNSPLHF. CDR3 bases: TGTGCCAGCAGCTTAGAGGGGTCCTCCTATAATTCACCCCTCCACTTT.